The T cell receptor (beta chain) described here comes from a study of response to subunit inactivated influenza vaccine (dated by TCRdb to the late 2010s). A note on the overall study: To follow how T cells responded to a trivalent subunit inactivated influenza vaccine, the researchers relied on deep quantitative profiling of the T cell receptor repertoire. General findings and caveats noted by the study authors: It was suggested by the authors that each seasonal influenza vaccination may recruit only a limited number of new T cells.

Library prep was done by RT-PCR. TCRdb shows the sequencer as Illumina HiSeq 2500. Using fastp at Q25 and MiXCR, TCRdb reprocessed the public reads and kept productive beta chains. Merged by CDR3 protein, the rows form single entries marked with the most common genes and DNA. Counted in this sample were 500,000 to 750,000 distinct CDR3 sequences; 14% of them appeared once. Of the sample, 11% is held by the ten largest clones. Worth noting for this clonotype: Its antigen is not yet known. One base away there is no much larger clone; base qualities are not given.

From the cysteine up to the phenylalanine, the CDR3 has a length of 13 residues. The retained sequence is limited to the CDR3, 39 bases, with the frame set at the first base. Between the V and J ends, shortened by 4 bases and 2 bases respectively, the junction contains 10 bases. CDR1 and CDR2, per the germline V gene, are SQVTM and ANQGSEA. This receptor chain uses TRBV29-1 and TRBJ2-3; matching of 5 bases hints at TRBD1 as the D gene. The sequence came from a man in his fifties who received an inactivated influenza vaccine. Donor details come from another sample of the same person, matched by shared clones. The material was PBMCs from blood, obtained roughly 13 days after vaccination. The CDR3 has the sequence CSVAGISTDTQYF. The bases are TGCAGCGTTGCAGGGATTTCCACAGATACGCAGTATTTT.